The present T cell receptor beta chain was sequenced within a study of shared clonotypes between healthy human individuals. Splitting of each subset's genomic DNA was done evenly across several immunoSEQ plates. The data were produced by immunoSEQ multiplex PCR, yet TCRdb's version contains in-frame clones alone and is incomplete. The table has about 1.5 million clones, 95% to 99% seen once. The germline V and J ends were trimmed by 6 bases and 0 bases, with 12 bases remaining between them. From germline, CDR1 is MNHNS and CDR2 SASEGT. This CDR3 spans 15 amino acids. The V and J genes are TRBV6-1 and TRBJ2-1, with D maybe TRBD1 (5 bases). The TCR originated in a man aged 25 to 45 in good health. The sequenced material came from naive CD4+ T cells sorted from blood. The subset was: CD45RA+ positively selected. For the CDR3, the DNA is TGTGCCAGCAGCAACCTCCAGGGCTCCTACAATGAGCAGTTCTTC. Its protein is CASSNLQGSYNEQFF.